This TCR beta chain stems from a study of CD8+ T cells in alopecia areata. As for the study in general: The drug, oral tofacitinib, was given to treated patients at 5 to 10 mg twice daily. Disease severity was quantified as SALT score of affected scalp area.

Whole-study results and caveats: Amid tofacitinib therapy, many expanded lesional clones stayed present in scalp and blood.

Isolated RNA was reverse transcribed into cDNA used as the sequencing template. The table came from immunoSEQ multiplex PCR; TCRdb's copy has only in-frame clones and leaves some out. Here the sample spans roughly 120,000 clones, about three fifths being singletons. Trimming stripped 7 bases from V and 0 bases from J, with 21 bases between. The germline V gene has CDR1 SGHRS and CDR2 YFSETQ. The CDR3 contains 17 residues. Treatment specified: oral pan-JAK inhibitor, 5-10 mg twice daily. This clone was observed once. What it recognizes is unknown. Sequenced here: CD8+ T cells sorted from blood, sampled at week 4, from a patient treated with tofacitinib. The chain recombines TRBV5-1 with TRBJ2-3, with unresolved D. The source is a human donor with alopecia areata. CDR3 in DNA: TGCGCCAGCGGACGCCCTGGGCGAGGCCGTAGCACAGATACGCAGTATTTT. Its translation is CASGRPGRGRSTDTQYF.